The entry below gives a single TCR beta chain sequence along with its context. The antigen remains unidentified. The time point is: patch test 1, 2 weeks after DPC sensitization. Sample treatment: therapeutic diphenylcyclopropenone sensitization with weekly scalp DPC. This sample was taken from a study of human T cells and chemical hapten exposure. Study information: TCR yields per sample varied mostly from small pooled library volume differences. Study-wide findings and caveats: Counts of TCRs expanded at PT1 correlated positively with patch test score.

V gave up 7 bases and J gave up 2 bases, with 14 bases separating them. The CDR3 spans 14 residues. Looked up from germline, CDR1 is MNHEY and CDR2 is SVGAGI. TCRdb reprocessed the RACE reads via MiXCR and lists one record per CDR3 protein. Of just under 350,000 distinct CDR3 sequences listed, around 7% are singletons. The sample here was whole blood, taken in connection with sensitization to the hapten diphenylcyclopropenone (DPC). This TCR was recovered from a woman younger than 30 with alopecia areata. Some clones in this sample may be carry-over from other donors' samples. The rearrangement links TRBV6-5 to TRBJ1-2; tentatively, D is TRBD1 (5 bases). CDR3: CASKWQGTNYGYTF. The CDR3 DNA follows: TGTGCCAGCAAGTGGCAGGGAACAAACTATGGCTACACCTTC.